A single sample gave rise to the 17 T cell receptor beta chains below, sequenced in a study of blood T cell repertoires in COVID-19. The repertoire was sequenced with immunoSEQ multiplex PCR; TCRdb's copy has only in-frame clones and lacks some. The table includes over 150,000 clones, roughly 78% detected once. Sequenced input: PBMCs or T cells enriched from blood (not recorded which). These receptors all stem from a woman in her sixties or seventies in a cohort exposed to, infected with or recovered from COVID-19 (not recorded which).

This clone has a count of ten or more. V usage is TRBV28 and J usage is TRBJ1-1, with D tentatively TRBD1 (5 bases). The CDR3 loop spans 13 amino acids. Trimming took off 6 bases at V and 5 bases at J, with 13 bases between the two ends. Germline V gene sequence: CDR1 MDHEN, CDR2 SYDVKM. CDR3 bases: TGTGCCAGCAGCCCGGGCGGGGGGACTGAAGCTTTCTTT. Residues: CASSPGGGTEAFF.

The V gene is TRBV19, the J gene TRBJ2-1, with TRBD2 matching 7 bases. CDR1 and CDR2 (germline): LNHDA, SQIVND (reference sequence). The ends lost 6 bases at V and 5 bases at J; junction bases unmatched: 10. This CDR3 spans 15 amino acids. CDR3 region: CASRISGMRNNEQFF. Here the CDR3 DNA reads TGTGCCAGTAGGATAAGCGGGATGCGCAACAATGAGCAGTTCTTC.

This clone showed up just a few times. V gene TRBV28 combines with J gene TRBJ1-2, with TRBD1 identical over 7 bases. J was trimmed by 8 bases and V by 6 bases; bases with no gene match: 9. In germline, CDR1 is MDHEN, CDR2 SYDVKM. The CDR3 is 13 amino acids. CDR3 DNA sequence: TGTGCCAGCAGACTCCTGACAGGGAGCGGCTACACCTTC. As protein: CASRLLTGSGYTF.

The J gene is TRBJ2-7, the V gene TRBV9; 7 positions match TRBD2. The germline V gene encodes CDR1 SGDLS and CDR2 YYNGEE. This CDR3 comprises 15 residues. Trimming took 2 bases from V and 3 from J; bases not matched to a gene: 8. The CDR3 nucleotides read TGTGCCAGCAGCGTCGGGCCTAGCGGTCTCTACGAGCAGTACTTC. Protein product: CASSVGPSGLYEQYF. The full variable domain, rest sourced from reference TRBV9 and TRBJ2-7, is DSGVTQTPKHLITATGQRVTLRCSPRSGDLSVYWYQQSLDQGLQFLIQYYNGEERAKGNILERFSAQQFPDLHSELNLSSLELGDSALYFCASSVGPSGLYEQYFGPGTRLTVT.

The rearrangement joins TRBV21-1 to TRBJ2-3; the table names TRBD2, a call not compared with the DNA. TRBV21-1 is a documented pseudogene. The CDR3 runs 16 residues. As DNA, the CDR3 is TGTGCCAGCAGCCCAATACGCGGGAGGAGCACAGATACGCAGTATTTT. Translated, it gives CASSPIRGRSTDTQYF.

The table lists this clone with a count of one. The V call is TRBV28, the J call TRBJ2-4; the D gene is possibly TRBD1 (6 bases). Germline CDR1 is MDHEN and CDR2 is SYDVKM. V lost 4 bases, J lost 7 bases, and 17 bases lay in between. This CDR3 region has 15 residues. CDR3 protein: CASSYLRGVRNIQYF. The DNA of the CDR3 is TGTGCCAGCAGTTATCTCAGGGGCGTCAGGAACATTCAGTACTTC.

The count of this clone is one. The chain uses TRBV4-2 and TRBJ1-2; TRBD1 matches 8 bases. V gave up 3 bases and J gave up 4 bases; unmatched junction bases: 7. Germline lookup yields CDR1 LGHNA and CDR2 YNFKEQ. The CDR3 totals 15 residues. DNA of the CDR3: TGTGCCAGCAGCCAGGACAGGGCGGGGGCCTATGGCTACACCTTC. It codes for CASSQDRAGAYGYTF.

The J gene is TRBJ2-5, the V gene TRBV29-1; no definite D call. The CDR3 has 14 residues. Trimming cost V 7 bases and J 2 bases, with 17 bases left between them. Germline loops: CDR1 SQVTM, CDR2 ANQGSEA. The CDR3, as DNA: TGCAGCGCCGTCCTTAGCAGTGCACAAGAGACCCAGTACTTC. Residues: CSAVLSSAQETQYF. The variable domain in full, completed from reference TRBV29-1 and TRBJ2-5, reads SAVISQKPSRDICQRGTSLTIQCQVDSQVTMMFWYRQQPGQSLTLIATANQGSEATYESGFVIDKFPISRPNLTFSTLTVSNMSPEDSSIYLCSAVLSSAQETQYFGPGTRLLVL.

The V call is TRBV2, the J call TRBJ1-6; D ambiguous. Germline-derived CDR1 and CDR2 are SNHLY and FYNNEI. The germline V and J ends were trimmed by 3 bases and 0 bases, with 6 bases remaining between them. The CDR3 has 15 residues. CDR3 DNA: TGTGCCAGCAGTGAGAGGAGCTCCTATAATTCACCCCTCCACTTT. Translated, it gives CASSERSSYNSPLHF.

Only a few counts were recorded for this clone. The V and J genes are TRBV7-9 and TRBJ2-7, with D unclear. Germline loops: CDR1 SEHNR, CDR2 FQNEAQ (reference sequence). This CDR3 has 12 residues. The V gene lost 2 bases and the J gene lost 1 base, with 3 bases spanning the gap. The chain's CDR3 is CASSLSSYEQYF. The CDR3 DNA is TGTGCCAGCAGCTTATCATCCTACGAGCAGTACTTC.

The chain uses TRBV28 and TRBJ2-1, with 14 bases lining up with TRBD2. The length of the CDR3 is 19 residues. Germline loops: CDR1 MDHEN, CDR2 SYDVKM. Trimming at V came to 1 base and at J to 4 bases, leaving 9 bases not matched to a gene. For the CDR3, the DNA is TGTGCCAGCAGTTTATTCGGACTAGCGGGAGGCCCTAGGTACAATGAGCAGTTCTTC. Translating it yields CASSLFGLAGGPRYNEQFF.

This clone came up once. This chain's CDR3 is CASSQLDTQYF. The CDR3 region has the DNA TGTGCCAGCAGCCAACTAGATACGCAGTATTTT. The gene calls are TRBV3-1 (or the pseudogene TRBV3-2) and TRBJ2-3, with D uncertain. CDR1 and CDR2 from the germline V gene are LGHDT and YNNKEL (reference sequence). V was clipped by 2 bases and J by 5 bases, with 2 bases between them. The CDR3 length is 11 residues.

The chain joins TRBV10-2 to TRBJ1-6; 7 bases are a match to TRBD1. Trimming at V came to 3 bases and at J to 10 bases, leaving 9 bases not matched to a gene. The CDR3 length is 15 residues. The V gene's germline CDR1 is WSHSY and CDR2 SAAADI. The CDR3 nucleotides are TGCGCCAGCAGTGACCCCCAGGGGGGCGGATCACCCCTCCACTTT. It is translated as CASSDPQGGGSPLHF.

In DNA, the CDR3 is TGTGCCAGCAGCGTAGTGCCGGGAGGCGCCCAAGAGACCCAGTACTTC. Translation gives CASSVVPGGAQETQYF. The rearrangement uses TRBV9 and TRBJ2-5, with 7 bases lining up with TRBD2. Germline V CDR1 and CDR2: SGDLS, YYNGEE. The length of the CDR3 is 16 residues. J gave up 1 base and V 0 bases, and 6 bases lay outside the gene matches.

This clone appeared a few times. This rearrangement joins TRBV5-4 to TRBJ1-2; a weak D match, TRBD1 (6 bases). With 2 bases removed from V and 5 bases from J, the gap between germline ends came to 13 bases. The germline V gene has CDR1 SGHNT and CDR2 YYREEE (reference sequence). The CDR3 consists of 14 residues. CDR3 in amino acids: CASSLQTGVYGYTF. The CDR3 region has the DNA TGTGCCAGCAGCTTACAGACAGGAGTTTATGGCTACACCTTC.

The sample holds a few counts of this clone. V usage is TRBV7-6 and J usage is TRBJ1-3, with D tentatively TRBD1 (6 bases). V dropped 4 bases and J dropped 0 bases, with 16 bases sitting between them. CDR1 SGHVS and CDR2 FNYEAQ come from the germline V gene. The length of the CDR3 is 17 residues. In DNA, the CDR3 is TGTGCCAGCAGCTCCCAAGGGGGTACGAGCTCTGGAAACACCATATATTTT. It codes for CASSSQGGTSSGNTIYF. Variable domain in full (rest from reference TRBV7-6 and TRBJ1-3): GAGVSQSPRYKVTKRGQDVALRCDPISGHVSLYWYRQALGQGPEFLTYFNYEAQQDKSGLPNDRFSAERPEGSISTLTIQRTEQRDSAMYRCASSSQGGTSSGNTIYFGEGSWLTVV.

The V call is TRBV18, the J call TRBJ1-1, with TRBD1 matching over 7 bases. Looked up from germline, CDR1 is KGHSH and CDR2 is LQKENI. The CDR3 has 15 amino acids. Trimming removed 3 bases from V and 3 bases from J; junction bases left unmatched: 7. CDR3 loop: CASSPMTGQYTEAFF. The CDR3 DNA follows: TGTGCCAGCTCACCGATGACAGGGCAGTACACTGAAGCTTTCTTT.